The 5 T cell receptor beta chains given below trace back to one sample, sequenced in a study of blood T cells in healthy people across ages (dated by TCRdb to between 2014 and 2017). Libraries were made using 5' RACE. Reads for this sample came from an Illumina HiSeq 2500. A second about 7 to 11 cycle PCR used a sample-barcoded 5' primer and a J-beta primer mix. TCRdb passed the public sequencing reads through fastp at Q25 and MiXCR, retaining productive beta sequences. Each record represents a unique CDR3 protein, reported with the most common genes and DNA among its rows. The sample yields about 580,000 distinct CDR3 sequences; around 48% were counted once. The biggest ten clones account for 20% to 25% of the sample. Sequencing used blood. The receptor set was obtained from an elderly man in good health.

There are a few counts of this clonotype. The CDR3 region has the DNA TGCAGCGTTGGCGTGCGTCTCTCCTACAATGAGCAGTTCTTC. Translating gives CSVGVRLSYNEQFF. This chain connects TRBV29-1 to TRBJ2-1; D is ambiguous. Germline V gene data show CDR1 as SQVTM and CDR2 as ANQGSEA. V was shortened by 4 bases and J by 0 bases, with 10 bases between the two germline ends. This CDR3 spans 14 amino acids.

This clonotype was recorded many times. The chain uses TRBV20-1 and TRBJ2-4, with D tentatively TRBD1 or TRBD2 (5 bases each). The CDR3 consists of 14 residues. Deletions cut 6 bases from V and 13 bases from J, with 25 bases between. Looked up from germline, CDR1 is DFQATT and CDR2 is SNEGSKA (reference sequence). Here the CDR3 DNA reads TGCAGTGCCTTAAAGGGGACGGACGTCGAAGAGCAGTACTTC. Residues: CSALKGTDVEEQYF.

The chain carries TRBV3-1 and TRBJ2-3; 9 nucleotides line up with TRBD2. Trimming cost V 0 bases and J 3 bases; bases outside gene matches: 7. The CDR3 loop spans 17 amino acids. Per germline, CDR1 LGHDT and CDR2 YNNKEL (reference sequence). CDR3 DNA: TGTGCCAGCAGCCAAGATAGGCTAGCGGGAATGACAGATACGCAGTATTTT. Its protein product is CASSQDRLAGMTDTQYF.

In its sample, this clonotype was seen a few times. The rearrangement uses TRBV20-1 and TRBJ2-7, with 8 bases that match TRBD2. In germline, CDR1 is DFQATT, CDR2 SNEGSKA (reference sequence). With V trimmed by 0 bases and J by 2 bases, 9 bases remained unmatched. This CDR3 has 16 residues. Here the CDR3 DNA reads TGCAGTGCTAGAGAGAGCGGGGGACTACCACCCTACGAGCAGTACTTC. Translation: CSARESGGLPPYEQYF.

This chain connects TRBV18 to TRBJ1-5; D uncertain. The germline gives CDR1 KGHSH, CDR2 LQKENI. The CDR3 is made up of 13 amino acids. V was pared by 2 bases and J by 2 bases, with 4 bases between. CDR3 in DNA: TGTGCCAGCTCACCAGGGCGCAATCAGCCCCAGCATTTT. It encodes CASSPGRNQPQHF.